A few counts support the clone carrying this T cell receptor beta chain. The sample originates from a study of radiotherapy plus CTLA-4 blockade in lung cancer. V dropped 4 bases and J dropped 3 bases, with 13 bases sitting between them. The germline CDR1 and CDR2 sequences are MNHNY and SVGAGI (reference sequence). This CDR3 contains 15 residues. Measured with immunoSEQ multiplex PCR; TCRdb has only the in-frame clones, and not every one. The profile shows some 15,000 clones, 72% of them singletons. V is TRBV6-6 and J is TRBJ1-3; the D gene is possibly TRBD1 (5 bases). The TCR originated in a human donor with non-small cell lung cancer whose response to radiotherapy plus ipilimumab could not be evaluated. Source: peripheral blood, taken from a patient treated with radiotherapy plus ipilimumab. The CDR3 is CASSSPDNGGNTIYF. The CDR3 coding sequence is TGTGCCAGCAGTTCCCCGGACAACGGTGGAAACACCATATATTTT.